The 21 T cell receptor beta chains given below trace back to one sample, sequenced in a study of T-cell memory formation after mild COVID-19. TCRdb re-called the 5' RACE reads with MiXCR, one entry per CDR3 protein. The table records just under 150,000 distinct CDR3 sequences, under 7% of them present only once. The specimen sequenced was PBMCs or a T cell subset sorted from them (not recorded which). These TCRs come from an adult woman who had mild COVID-19 (a few samples of this study predate the infection). Cell type and time point are not known.

This clonotype was seen ten or more times. The chain carries TRBV5-1 and TRBJ2-7, with D perhaps TRBD2 (6 bases). V lost 1 base, J lost 1 base, and 9 bases lay in between. The germline V gene has CDR1 SGHRS and CDR2 YFSETQ. The CDR3 is 14 residues long. The CDR3, as DNA: TGCGCCAGCAGCTTGCCGCGGGATTCCTACGAGCAGTACTTC. Translated: CASSLPRDSYEQYF.

Only a few counts were recorded for this clonotype. The chain combines TRBV12-3 or TRBV12-4 with TRBJ2-7, with unresolved D. V dropped 5 bases and J dropped 0 bases, with 14 bases sitting between them. The CDR3 loop spans 15 amino acids. The CDR3 DNA reads as TGTGCCAGCAGTGAGGTTCCAGGTATCTCCTACGAGCAGTACTTC. Translating gives CASSEVPGISYEQYF.

This clonotype has a count of ten or more. The V call is TRBV27, the J call TRBJ1-2; D may be TRBD1 (5 bases). The CDR3 covers 14 residues. CDR1 and CDR2 from the germline V gene are MNHEY and SMNVEV (reference sequence). The V end lost 5 bases, the J end lost 8 bases, and 18 bases lay between the germline ends. Here the CDR3 DNA reads TGTGCCAGCAGTCCCACACCAGGGAGAGAAGGCTACACCTTC. Residues: CASSPTPGREGYTF.

V and J are TRBV7-9 and TRBJ2-7, with TRBD1 matching 10 bases. The V gene's germline CDR1 is SEHNR and CDR2 FQNEAQ (reference sequence). The CDR3 totals 16 residues. V trimming: 5 bases; J trimming: 4 bases; junction bases outside the gene matches: 11. The CDR3 loop reads CASSLPGQGISYEQYF. The CDR3 DNA sequence: TGTGCCAGCAGCCTCCCGGGACAGGGGATCAGTTACGAGCAGTACTTC.

J is TRBJ1-2 and V is TRBV25-1; D gene uncertain. The CDR3 has 14 amino acids. The V end was cut by 6 bases, the J end by 2 bases, with 13 bases between. The germline gives CDR1 MGHDK, CDR2 SYGVNS. CDR3 in amino acids: CASRPDPGNYGYTF. CDR3 bases: TGTGCCAGCAGACCCGACCCGGGGAACTATGGCTACACCTTC.

This clonotype showed up just a few times. The V gene is TRBV12-3 or TRBV12-4, the J gene TRBJ2-1, with D possibly TRBD2 on 6 matching bases. The CDR3 has 14 amino acids. V was clipped by 8 bases and J by 7 bases, with 18 bases between them. This CDR3 reads CASQKPGLRNEQFF. DNA for the CDR3: TGTGCCAGCCAGAAGCCGGGACTGCGGAATGAGCAGTTCTTC.

This clonotype showed up just a few times. The chain carries TRBV5-6 and TRBJ2-7; D possibly corresponds to TRBD1 (6 bases). V lost 2 bases to trimming and J lost 0 bases, with 9 bases between them. This CDR3 contains 14 residues. Germline CDR1 reads SGHDT; CDR2 reads YYEEEE. For the CDR3, the DNA is TGTGCCAGCAGCTTAACAGGGACCTCCTACGAGCAGTACTTC. It specifies CASSLTGTSYEQYF.

This clonotype was seen repeatedly, ten times or more. The chain uses TRBV24-1 and TRBJ2-2; TRBD1 is a possible D gene (6 bases). CDR1 is KGHDR and CDR2 is SFDVKD in the germline V gene. This CDR3 has 17 amino acids. Trimming left V 4 bases short and J 4 bases short, with 18 bases between. Written as DNA, the CDR3 is TGTGCCACCAGTGACCCTGCGACAGGACGGGCCACCGGGGAGCTGTTTTTT. This codes for CATSDPATGRATGELFF.

This clonotype was counted once. This chain joins TRBV18 and TRBJ2-7, with TRBD2 matching over 7 bases. The CDR3 totals 16 residues. Germline lookup yields CDR1 KGHSH and CDR2 LQKENI. The ends lost 1 base at V and 0 bases at J; junction bases unmatched: 6. The CDR3 coding sequence is TGTGCCAGCTCACCACTCTCCGGGGGGAACTCCTACGAGCAGTACTTC. This codes for CASSPLSGGNSYEQYF.

This clonotype occurred a few times. The V gene is TRBV5-6, the J gene TRBJ1-1, with TRBD1 matching over 7 bases. This CDR3 spans 15 amino acids. Per the germline V gene, CDR1 is SGHDT and CDR2 is YYEEEE. J lost 5 bases, V lost 3 bases, and 10 bases had no gene match. Written as DNA, the CDR3 is TGTGCCAGCAGCTCCCTAAGACAGGGAGGGACTGAAGCTTTCTTT. Amino acids: CASSSLRQGGTEAFF.

A word on this clonotype: A clone one base away is much larger, so this may be a read error. The chain joins TRBV12-3 or TRBV12-4 to TRBJ2-2; D might be TRBD1 (6 bases). The CDR3 extends over 16 amino acids. Here the CDR3 DNA reads TGTGCCAGCAGCCGTGCCCGGGACACGAACACCGGGGAGATGTTTTTT. As protein: CASSRARDTNTGEMFF.

There are many counts of this clonotype. V gene TRBV13 combines with J gene TRBJ2-1; 11 bases fit TRBD2. J gave up 0 bases and V 4 bases, and 14 bases lay outside the gene matches. The germline CDR1 and CDR2 sequences are PRHDT and FYEKMQ (reference sequence). This CDR3 spans 20 amino acids. CDR3 protein: CASSSLAGAGDQSSYNEQFF. DNA for the CDR3: TGTGCCAGCAGCTCACTAGCGGGAGCAGGGGATCAGAGCTCCTACAATGAGCAGTTCTTC.

A few counts support this clonotype. J is TRBJ2-1 and V is TRBV20-1, with TRBD1 identical over 9 bases. Germline CDR1 reads DFQATT; CDR2 reads SNEGSKA (reference sequence). The CDR3 runs 15 residues. The V segment lost 2 bases and the J segment 7 bases; nucleotides outside the gene matches: 9. As DNA, the CDR3 is TGCAGTGCTAGATCGACGCGGGACAGGGTAAATGAGCAGTTCTTC. This translates into CSARSTRDRVNEQFF.

This clonotype was detected ten times or more. The CDR3 nucleotides are TGTGCCAGCAGCTTAGGGACCGGGGACGTCTCCTACAATGAGCAGTTCTTC. Translated, it gives CASSLGTGDVSYNEQFF. The chain has TRBV7-8 and TRBJ2-1; the D call may be TRBD1 or TRBD2 (5 bases each). Germline V lookup: CDR1 SGHVS, CDR2 FQNEAQ. V was clipped by 1 base and J by 0 bases, with 13 bases between them. CDR3 size: 17 residues.

This clonotype came up many times. The V call is TRBV4-1, the J call TRBJ1-1; D might be TRBD1 (5 bases). Germline loops: CDR1 MGHRA, CDR2 YSYEKL. V was clipped by 1 base and J by 1 base, with 10 bases between them. This CDR3 has 15 amino acids. The CDR3 sequence: CASSQVGVTNTEAFF. The CDR3 nucleotides read TGCGCCAGCAGCCAAGTGGGGGTTACGAACACTGAAGCTTTCTTT.

The rearrangement joins TRBV6-5 to TRBJ1-2; D perhaps matches TRBD1 (6 bases). CDR1 and CDR2 (germline): MNHEY, SVGAGI. The V and J ends lost 4 bases and 4 bases respectively, with 19 bases between them. This CDR3 comprises 16 residues. The CDR3 is CASSLKGTLVGYGYTF. As DNA, the CDR3 is TGTGCCAGCAGTTTGAAAGGGACACTGGTGGGCTATGGCTACACCTTC.

This clonotype was counted ten times or more. V gene TRBV12-3 or TRBV12-4 combines with J gene TRBJ2-3; no firm D call. V gave up 6 bases and J gave up 9 bases, with 13 bases separating them. This CDR3 region has 12 residues. The CDR3 DNA reads as TGTGCCAGCAGCCTATCAGGCGGCACGCAGTATTTT. This encodes CASSLSGGTQYF.

The gene calls are TRBV15 and TRBJ1-3, with TRBD1 matching over 7 bases. Per the germline V gene, CDR1 is LNHNV and CDR2 is YYDKDF (reference sequence). This CDR3 has 18 residues. Germline trimming cut 0 bases from V and 0 bases from J; bases unmatched to any gene: 8. CDR3 region: CATSREGTGVFSGNTIYF. CDR3 DNA: TGTGCCACCAGCAGAGAGGGAACAGGGGTATTCTCTGGAAACACCATATATTTT.

This clonotype has only a few counts. This chain joins TRBV12-3 or TRBV12-4 and TRBJ2-7, with unresolved D. Deletions cut 8 bases from V and 2 bases from J, with 10 bases between. The CDR3 covers 12 residues. The CDR3, as DNA: TGTGCCAGCGGGAAATTCCCCTACGAGCAGTACTTC. Translation: CASGKFPYEQYF.

This clonotype showed up just a few times. The chain couples TRBV15 to TRBJ1-2; 8 nucleotides agree with TRBD1. This CDR3 is 16 amino acids long. V was clipped by 5 bases and J by 2 bases; unmatched bases: 10. Germline CDR1 LNHNV, CDR2 YYDKDF (reference sequence). CDR3 sequence reads: CATSADRGPGNYGYTF. The CDR3 region has the DNA TGTGCCACCAGCGCCGACAGGGGCCCGGGCAACTATGGCTACACCTTC. The full variable domain, in which reference TRBV15 and TRBJ1-2 provide the parts outside the CDR3, is DAMVIQNPRYQVTQFGKPVTLSCSQTLNHNVMYWYQQKSSQAPKLLFHYYDKDFNNEADTPDNFQSRRPNTSFCFLDIRSPGLGDTAMYLCATSADRGPGNYGYTFGSGTRLTVV.

The gene calls are TRBV12-3 or TRBV12-4 and TRBJ2-7; TRBD2 is a possible D gene (5 bases). Trimming left V 3 bases short and J 5 bases short, with 17 bases between. CDR3 size: 15 residues. This CDR3 reads CASSFGMVGNDEQYF. CDR3 coding DNA: TGTGCCAGCAGTTTCGGGATGGTGGGGAACGACGAGCAGTACTTC.